The 22 T cell receptor beta chains reported below all come from one sample, sequenced in a study of siplizumab effects on memory and regulatory T cells. Measured with immunoSEQ multiplex PCR; TCRdb has only the in-frame clones, and not every one. Of more than 85,000 clones in the sample, more than 90% were seen once. What was sequenced was CD4+ T cells sorted from blood. Receptors originate from a human donor in good health. Some clones in this sample may be carry-over from other donors' samples.

The V and J genes are TRBV19 and TRBJ2-5; TRBD1 is a possible D gene (6 bases). V was shortened by 5 bases and J by 1 base, with 11 bases between the two germline ends. The CDR3 covers 14 residues. From germline, CDR1 is LNHDA and CDR2 SQIVND (reference sequence). Written as DNA, the CDR3 is TGTGCCAGTAGTGCGAGGACAGTCCAAGAGACCCAGTACTTC. This sequence encodes CASSARTVQETQYF.

V and J are TRBV27 and TRBJ1-1, with 8 positions matching TRBD1. The CDR3 sequence is 15 residues long. Germline assignment: CDR1 MNHEY and CDR2 SMNVEV (reference sequence). The V gene end was trimmed by 5 bases and the J gene end by 0 bases; junction bases not matched to a gene: 5. The CDR3 spells CASSGNRGVNTEAFF. CDR3 bases: TGTGCCAGCAGTGGGAACAGGGGGGTGAACACTGAAGCTTTCTTT.

This sequence joins TRBV10-3 and TRBJ1-1; tentatively, D is TRBD1 (6 bases). Germline CDR1 and CDR2: ENHRY and SYGVKD. V was trimmed by 0 bases and J by 0 bases, leaving 8 bases between them. The CDR3 runs to 15 residues. The CDR3 nucleotides read TGTGCCATCAGTGAGTCGACAGGAATGAACACTGAAGCTTTCTTT. It encodes CAISESTGMNTEAFF.

J is TRBJ1-2 and V is TRBV7-3; 7 bases agree with TRBD1. This CDR3 is 13 amino acids long. The junction had 7 bases not matched to a gene; V was cut back by 5 bases and J by 7 bases. Germline lookup yields CDR1 SGHTA and CDR2 FQGTGA. The CDR3 DNA follows: TGTGCCAGCAGCCCGACAGGGATCGGTGGCTACACCTTC. Its protein product is CASSPTGIGGYTF.

The CDR3 bases are TGTGCCACCAGCAGAGATAGCACTAGCGGGAATCTCCCCTACGAGCAGTACTTC. It yields the protein CATSRDSTSGNLPYEQYF. The chain recombines TRBV15 with TRBJ2-7; 10 bases match TRBD2. The CDR3 consists of 18 residues. Trimming at V came to 0 bases and at J to 2 bases, leaving 10 bases not matched to a gene. Germline CDR1 reads LNHNV; CDR2 reads YYDKDF (reference sequence).

V gene TRBV11-2 combines with J gene TRBJ2-7; 11 bases fit TRBD2. V gave up 5 bases and J gave up 4 bases; unmatched junction bases: 7. The CDR3 is 15 amino acids. Germline CDR1 is SGHAT and CDR2 is FQNNGV. The CDR3 loop is CASSPLAGGAYEQYF. In DNA form, the CDR3 reads TGTGCCAGCAGCCCTCTAGCGGGAGGAGCTTACGAGCAGTACTTC.

V and J are TRBV21-1 and TRBJ2-3; the tabulated D call, TRBD2, remains unverified against the DNA. TRBV21-1 is a recognized pseudogene. The CDR3 loop spans 15 amino acids. CDR3 protein: CASSAGSLRTDTQYF. CDR3 nucleotides: TGTGCCAGCAGCGCGGGGTCCCTCCGCACAGATACGCAGTATTTT.

V and J are TRBV5-1 and TRBJ2-7; D possibly matches TRBD1 or TRBD2 (5 bases each). Trimming took off 1 base at V and 4 bases at J, with 18 bases between the two ends. Germline assignment: CDR1 SGHRS and CDR2 YFSETQ. This CDR3 comprises 16 residues. The CDR3 region has the DNA TGCGCCAGCAGCTTGTGGGGGAACGTTTCGGTTTACGAGCAGTACTTC. Amino acid sequence: CASSLWGNVSVYEQYF.

V gene TRBV4-1 combines with J gene TRBJ2-2; 11 nucleotides align to TRBD2. Germline assignment: CDR1 MGHRA and CDR2 YSYEKL. V was clipped by 0 bases and J by 8 bases; unmatched bases: 11. The CDR3 is 18 residues long. As DNA, the CDR3 is TGCGCCAGCAGCCAAGATGGGACTAGCGGCTATTCACGAGGGGAGCTGTTTTTT. Encoded protein: CASSQDGTSGYSRGELFF.

Only a few counts were recorded for this clone. The chain combines TRBV15 with TRBJ1-2, with a weak D call TRBD1 (6 bases). The CDR3 runs 15 residues. CDR1 is LNHNV and CDR2 is YYDKDF in the germline V gene (reference sequence). V was cut by 3 bases and J by 4 bases, with 15 bases left in between. CDR3 sequence reads: CATSRGDGTSYGYTF. The CDR3 coding sequence is TGTGCCACCAGCAGGGGAGACGGGACATCCTATGGCTACACCTTC.

This clone was picked up a small number of times. With only one base between it and a far larger clone, this is likely a read error. This CDR3 is also generated by other DNA sequences in the sample. Here the CDR3 reads CASSFTSGARGGYTF. For the CDR3, the DNA is TGCGCCAGCAGCTTTACGTCCGGGGCGCGTGGAGGCTACACCTTC. The J gene is TRBJ1-2, the V gene TRBV5-1, with D tentatively TRBD1 (5 bases). Trimming shortened V by 2 bases and J by 8 bases, and 19 bases separated the two germline ends. The CDR3 covers 15 residues. Germline CDR1 and CDR2: SGHRS and YFSETQ.

The V call is TRBV19, the J call TRBJ2-4; maybe TRBD2 (5 bases). CDR3 length: 14 residues. CDR1 LNHDA and CDR2 SQIVND come from the germline V gene (reference sequence). The germline V and J ends were trimmed by 10 bases and 0 bases, with 13 bases remaining between them. CDR3 protein: CATRESLAKNIQYF. The CDR3, as DNA: TGTGCCACAAGGGAGTCGCTAGCCAAAAACATTCAGTACTTC.

The chain carries TRBV28 and TRBJ2-3, with a tentative D call TRBD1 (6 bases). The germline V gene encodes CDR1 MDHEN and CDR2 SYDVKM. The CDR3 length is 16 residues. Trimming left V 7 bases short and J 0 bases short, with 17 bases between. The CDR3 DNA reads TGTGCCAGCAAACCTTCCGGGACACCTAGCACAGATACGCAGTATTTT. Translation: CASKPSGTPSTDTQYF.

CDR3 nucleotide sequence: TGTGCCAGCTCACCACCAGGACAACCAATGAACACTGAAGCTTTCTTT. Protein product: CASSPPGQPMNTEAFF. The chain joins TRBV18 to TRBJ1-1; perhaps TRBD1 as D (5 bases). The CDR3 length is 16 residues. CDR1 is KGHSH, CDR2 LQKENI, per germline. V was cut by 0 bases and J by 0 bases, with 11 bases left in between.

This chain joins TRBV4-2 and TRBJ1-2, with D maybe TRBD1 (5 bases). This CDR3 has 15 residues. The germline gives CDR1 LGHNA, CDR2 YNFKEQ. Trimming stripped 5 bases from V and 8 bases from J, with 21 bases between. The chain's CDR3 is CASSSIKGPLDGYTF. The DNA of the CDR3 is TGTGCCAGCAGCTCAATCAAGGGGCCATTAGACGGCTACACCTTC.

The chain combines TRBV19 with TRBJ2-1; the D call may be TRBD1 or TRBD2 (5 bases each). Per the germline V gene, CDR1 is LNHDA and CDR2 is SQIVND (reference sequence). The CDR3 loop spans 19 amino acids. The V and J ends lost 10 bases and 3 bases respectively, with 31 bases between them. The DNA of the CDR3 is TGTGCCACCCGCGGTAACCCGGGAAGTGAGGCAGGGAACTACAATGAGCAGTTCTTC. Translating it yields CATRGNPGSEAGNYNEQFF.

The chain has TRBV15 and TRBJ1-1; TRBD1 matches 8 bases. Germline CDR1 LNHNV, CDR2 YYDKDF (reference sequence). After removal of 3 bases from V and 6 bases from J, the junction contained 9 bases not matched to a gene. This CDR3 spans 15 amino acids. The CDR3 DNA is TGTGCCACCAGCAGCATGGACAGGGTTTTTCCTGAAGCTTTCTTT. It yields the protein CATSSMDRVFPEAFF.

This chain uses TRBV19 with TRBJ2-1; D gene unclear. This CDR3 comprises 13 residues. CDR1 is LNHDA and CDR2 is SQIVND in the germline V gene (reference sequence). V dropped 5 bases and J dropped 4 bases, with 9 bases sitting between them. Written as DNA, the CDR3 is TGTGCCAGTAGTGTACCCATATACAATGAGCAGTTCTTC. It encodes CASSVPIYNEQFF.

The rearrangement joins TRBV5-4 to TRBJ2-7, with 7 bases identical to TRBD2. J was trimmed by 7 bases and V by 4 bases; bases with no gene match: 17. CDR3 length: 16 residues. CDR1 and CDR2 (germline): SGHNT, YYREEE (reference sequence). The CDR3 is CASSPGSTSRQEEQYF. In DNA, the CDR3 is TGTGCCAGCAGCCCCGGGTCGACTAGCCGCCAAGAAGAGCAGTACTTC. Looking up the rest from reference TRBV5-4 and TRBJ2-7 gives the full variable domain: ETGVTQSPTHLIKTRGQQVTLRCSSQSGHNTVSWYQQALGQGPQFIFQYYREEENGRGNFPPRFSGLQFPNYSSELNVNALELDDSALYLCASSPGSTSRQEEQYFGPGTRLTVT.

This chain joins TRBV7-3 and TRBJ2-6, with D possibly being TRBD1 (6 bases). Trimming took 4 bases from V and 1 from J, leaving 8 bases between them. CDR1 is SGHTA, CDR2 FQGTGA, per germline. CDR3 size: 15 residues. In nucleotides, the CDR3 is TGTGCCAGCAGCTGGACAGATTCTGGGGCCAACGTCCTGACTTTC. Its translation: CASSWTDSGANVLTF. The full variable domain, in which reference TRBV7-3 and TRBJ2-6 provide the parts outside the CDR3, is GAGVSQTPSNKVTEKGKYVELRCDPISGHTALYWYRQSLGQGPEFLIYFQGTGAADDSGLPNDRFFAVRPEGSVSTLKIQRTERGDSAVYLCASSWTDSGANVLTFGAGSRLTVL.

The J gene is TRBJ1-1, the V gene TRBV2; 7 bases match TRBD1. The CDR3 is made up of 15 amino acids. Germline V gene lookup returns CDR1 SNHLY and CDR2 FYNNEI. V lost 5 bases, J lost 6 bases, and 12 bases stayed unmatched. The CDR3 DNA sequence: TGTGCCAGCAGTCAGATGACAGGGAGGGAGGCTGAAGCTTTCTTT. Protein: CASSQMTGREAEAFF.

The rearrangement uses TRBV2 and TRBJ2-7, with TRBD1 identical over 10 bases. With V trimmed by 8 bases and J by 6 bases, 10 bases remained unmatched. From germline, CDR1 is SNHLY and CDR2 FYNNEI. CDR3 size: 14 residues. The CDR3 nucleotides read TGTGCCAGCTTAGGAGGGACAGGGGCCCTCGAGCAGTACTTC. The encoded protein is CASLGGTGALEQYF.